A single sample is the source of the 10 T cell receptor beta chains below, sequenced in a study of radiotherapy plus CTLA-4 blockade in lung cancer. Repertoires were generated with immunoSEQ multiplex PCR, while TCRdb's copy carries only in-frame clones and drops some. The data contain 90,000 to 100,000 clones, around 79% of them singletons. Sequences were derived from peripheral blood, sampled from a patient treated with radiotherapy plus ipilimumab. These receptors came from a human donor with non-small cell lung cancer who had a partial response to radiotherapy plus ipilimumab. Some clones in this sample may be carry-over from other donors' samples.

This chain connects TRBV16 to TRBJ2-1; D might be TRBD2 (5 bases). Trimming pared 4 bases from V and 14 bases from J, leaving 15 bases between. Germline CDR1 and CDR2: KGHSY and FQNENV. The CDR3 totals 12 residues. CDR3 protein: CASSLRPPGEFF. Here the CDR3 DNA reads TGTGCCAGCAGCCTCCGACCCCCCGGGGAGTTCTTC. The full variable domain, completed using reference TRBV16 and TRBJ2-1, is GEEVAQTPKHLVRGEGQKAKLYCAPIKGHSYVFWYQQVLKNEFKFLISFQNENVFDETGMPKERFSAKCLPNSPCSLEIQATKLEDSAVYFCASSLRPPGEFFGPGTRLTVL.

The chain recombines TRBV5-6 with TRBJ2-1, with TRBD2 matching 11 bases. CDR1 SGHDT and CDR2 YYEEEE come from the germline V gene. V lost 0 bases, J lost 8 bases, and 13 bases stayed unmatched. CDR3 length: 18 residues. CDR3 DNA sequence: TGTGCCAGCAGCTTGGTTGGGGCTAGCGGGAGGAACGTCGATGAGCAGTTCTTC. It specifies CASSLVGASGRNVDEQFF.

The chain carries TRBV6-1 and TRBJ1-1, with TRBD1 identical over 8 bases. Germline trimming cut 6 bases from V and 5 bases from J; bases unmatched to any gene: 8. From germline, CDR1 is MNHNS and CDR2 SASEGT. This CDR3 has 14 amino acids. The CDR3 spells CASSDRGMETEAFF. The CDR3 DNA is TGTGCCAGCAGCGACAGGGGAATGGAGACTGAAGCTTTCTTT.

The chain links TRBV6-1 to TRBJ2-5; 13 bases map to TRBD2. J lost 4 bases, V lost 5 bases, and 4 bases had no gene match. The CDR3 spans 15 residues. CDR1 is MNHNS and CDR2 is SASEGT in the germline V gene. The CDR3, as DNA: TGTGCCAGCAGTACTAGCGGGGGGGCCTTAGAGACCCAGTACTTC. Residues: CASSTSGGALETQYF.

The V gene is TRBV19, the J gene TRBJ2-6, with D possibly TRBD1 on 6 matching bases. V was clipped by 7 bases and J by 2 bases, with 15 bases between them. The germline V gene encodes CDR1 LNHDA and CDR2 SQIVND (reference sequence). CDR3 length equals 16 residues. The CDR3 nucleotides are TGTGCCAGTAACCCCAGGGGACCCACTGGGGCCAACGTCCTGACTTTC. This sequence encodes CASNPRGPTGANVLTF.

The gene calls are TRBV7-2 and TRBJ1-1; 8 bases are a match to TRBD1. Germline CDR1 reads SGHTA; CDR2 reads FQGNSA. This CDR3 has 12 amino acids. J lost 11 bases, V lost 4 bases, and 6 bases had no gene match. The CDR3 DNA sequence: TGTGCCAGCAGCTGGGGCAGGGGGCCGGCTTTCTTT. Translated: CASSWGRGPAFF.

The rearrangement uses TRBV6-5 and TRBJ1-1; TRBD1 matches at 7 bases. Germline loops: CDR1 MNHEY, CDR2 SVGAGI. V was pared by 2 bases and J by 4 bases, with 4 bases of the junction left unmatched. This CDR3 contains 14 residues. The CDR3 reads CASSYVAGGTEAFF. The CDR3, as DNA: TGTGCCAGCAGTTACGTAGCAGGGGGCACTGAAGCTTTCTTT.

The chain employs TRBV19 and TRBJ1-5; 8 bases align to TRBD1. The trim removed 0 bases at V and 2 bases at J, leaving 3 bases unmatched. The CDR3 runs 16 residues. In germline, CDR1 is LNHDA, CDR2 SQIVND (reference sequence). The CDR3 sequence is CASSIDSTGGNQPQHF. In DNA, the CDR3 is TGTGCCAGTAGTATAGACTCGACAGGGGGCAATCAGCCCCAGCATTTT.

The rearrangement joins TRBV5-1 to TRBJ2-7; D is possibly TRBD2 (5 bases). The germline CDR1 and CDR2 sequences are SGHRS and YFSETQ. V was trimmed by 4 bases and J by 7 bases, leaving 18 bases between them. The CDR3 spans 14 residues. Here the CDR3 DNA reads TGCGCCAGCAGCCGGGCGGGCGGTGCTTCAGAGCAGTACTTC. Translated, it gives CASSRAGGASEQYF. The entire variable domain, with the rest obtained from reference TRBV5-1 and TRBJ2-7, is as follows: KAGVTQTPRYLIKTRGQQVTLSCSPISGHRSVSWYQQTPGQGLQFLFEYFSETQRNKGNFPGRFSGRQFSNSRSEMNVSTLELGDSALYLCASSRAGGASEQYFGPGTRLTVT.

This chain uses TRBV7-2 with TRBJ1-1, with D maybe TRBD1 (6 bases). V was trimmed by 4 bases and J by 6 bases, leaving 12 bases between them. Germline CDR1 and CDR2: SGHTA and FQGNSA. The CDR3 is 13 residues long. The CDR3 spells CASSSYRDAEAFF. The CDR3 DNA is TGTGCCAGCAGCTCGTACAGGGACGCTGAAGCTTTCTTT.